This T cell receptor (beta chain) was recorded in a study of cytotoxic CD8 clonotypes in ibrutinib-treated CLL. Germline CDR1 MGHRA, CDR2 YSYEKL. J gave up 10 bases and V 0 bases, and 8 bases lay outside the gene matches. The CDR3 runs to 14 residues. Some clones are missing from TCRdb's copy, which holds only in-frame ones; the method was immunoSEQ multiplex PCR. Of fewer than 75,000 clones listed, about three quarters are singletons. The sequenced sample was PBMCs, obtained after 12 months of ibrutinib treatment. The receptor was derived from a human donor with chronic lymphocytic leukemia. The chain couples TRBV4-1 to TRBJ1-1; 7 nucleotides align to TRBD1. The CDR3 reads CASSQDIGGRGAFF. CDR3 coding DNA: TGCGCCAGCAGCCAAGATATAGGGGGCAGGGGAGCTTTCTTT.